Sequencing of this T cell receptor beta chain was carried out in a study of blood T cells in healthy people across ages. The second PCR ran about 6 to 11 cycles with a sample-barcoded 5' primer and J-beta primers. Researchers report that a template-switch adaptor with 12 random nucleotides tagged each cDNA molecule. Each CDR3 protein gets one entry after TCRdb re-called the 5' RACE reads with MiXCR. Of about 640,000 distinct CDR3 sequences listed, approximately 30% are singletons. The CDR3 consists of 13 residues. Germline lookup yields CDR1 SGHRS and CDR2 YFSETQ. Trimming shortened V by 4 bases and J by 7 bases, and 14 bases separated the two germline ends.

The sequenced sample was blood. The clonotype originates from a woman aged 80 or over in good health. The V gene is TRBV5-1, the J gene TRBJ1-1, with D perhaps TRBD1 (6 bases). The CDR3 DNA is TGCGCCAGCAGCGCAGGGGTGTCGATTGAAGCTTTCTTT. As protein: CASSAGVSIEAFF.